These 22 T cell receptor beta chains were sequenced from one sample in a study of blood T cell repertoires in COVID-19. Sequencing was performed with immunoSEQ multiplex PCR; in TCRdb, only in-frame clones are kept and a portion is missing. The sample contains approximately 330,000 clones, 87% of which appear only once. Material: peripheral blood. These receptors came from a man younger than 45 with COVID-19, enrolled during active disease.

In its sample, this clone was seen once. This chain connects TRBV29-1 to TRBJ1-2; 7 bases align to TRBD1. The V and J ends lost 4 bases and 3 bases, in that order; junction bases with no gene match: 5. Germline lookup yields CDR1 SQVTM and CDR2 ANQGSEA. CDR3 length: 13 amino acids. CDR3 in DNA: TGCAGCGTTGCTGGCAGGGGGGACTATGGCTACACCTTC. It is translated as CSVAGRGDYGYTF. Full variable domain (rest looked up from reference TRBV29-1 and TRBJ1-2): SAVISQKPSRDICQRGTSLTIQCQVDSQVTMMFWYRQQPGQSLTLIATANQGSEATYESGFVIDKFPISRPNLTFSTLTVSNMSPEDSSIYLCSVAGRGDYGYTFGSGTRLTVV.

This clone has a handful of counts. The V and J genes are TRBV24-1 and TRBJ1-4; 8 positions agree with TRBD1. Germline V gene sequence: CDR1 KGHDR, CDR2 SFDVKD. The V segment lost 2 bases and the J segment 5 bases; nucleotides outside the gene matches: 9. CDR3 size: 17 residues. The CDR3 DNA follows: TGTGCCACCAGTGATTCAGGGACAGGCCGAGGGAATGAAAAACTGTTTTTT. Residues: CATSDSGTGRGNEKLFF.

The V and J genes are TRBV28 and TRBJ1-2, with D unresolved. Trimming stripped 6 bases from V and 8 bases from J, with 13 bases between. This CDR3 comprises 12 residues. CDR1 is MDHEN and CDR2 is SYDVKM in the germline V gene. Here the CDR3 reads CASSIWREGYTF. The DNA of the CDR3 is TGTGCCAGCAGCATATGGAGGGAAGGCTACACCTTC.

The chain joins TRBV7-7 to TRBJ2-2, with D tentatively TRBD1 (5 bases). Germline CDR1 and CDR2: SSHAT and FNYEAQ (reference sequence). This CDR3 spans 13 amino acids. The V end lost 4 bases, the J end lost 7 bases, and 10 bases lay between the germline ends. CDR3 sequence: CASSSDQGGELFF. CDR3 in DNA: TGTGCCAGCAGCTCTGACCAGGGCGGGGAGCTGTTTTTT.

This clone was observed a handful of times. V gene TRBV5-1 combines with J gene TRBJ1-1; 7 nucleotides align to TRBD1. CDR3 length equals 16 residues. The V and J ends lost 1 base and 1 base, in that order; junction bases with no gene match: 7. CDR1 and CDR2 (germline): SGHRS, YFSETQ. The CDR3: CASSLQGTVGNTEAFF. The CDR3 nucleotides are TGCGCCAGCAGCTTGCAGGGGACAGTAGGGAACACTGAAGCTTTCTTT.

The V and J genes are TRBV4-1 and TRBJ2-3, with 10 bases matching TRBD2. V lost 0 bases, J lost 5 bases, and 8 bases stayed unmatched. Germline assignment: CDR1 MGHRA and CDR2 YSYEKL. CDR3 size: 17 residues. CDR3 coding DNA: TGCGCCAGCAGCCAAGATGGCAGCGGGGGGGCAAAAGATACGCAGTATTTT. As protein: CASSQDGSGGAKDTQYF.

This chain links TRBV25-1 with TRBJ1-2, with D unresolved. Germline assignment: CDR1 MGHDK and CDR2 SYGVNS. V gave up 3 bases and J gave up 8 bases, with 13 bases separating them. This CDR3 comprises 13 residues. CDR3 residues: CASSEGGNEGYTF. CDR3 in DNA: TGTGCCAGCAGTGAGGGAGGGAATGAGGGCTACACCTTC.

V usage is TRBV27 and J usage is TRBJ2-4; the match to TRBD1 covers 7 bases. Germline V gene lookup returns CDR1 MNHEY and CDR2 SMNVEV (reference sequence). The V gene end was trimmed by 2 bases and the J gene end by 0 bases; junction bases not matched to a gene: 10. CDR3 length: 18 residues. CDR3 protein: CASSLPRTGALAKNIQYF. DNA of the CDR3: TGTGCCAGCAGTTTACCACGGACAGGAGCCCTAGCCAAAAACATTCAGTACTTC.

CDR3 bases: TGTGCCACCATCACAATGGACAGTTTTGTGGGTGGCTACACCTTC. Translating it yields CATITMDSFVGGYTF. The rearrangement links TRBV19 to TRBJ1-2, with D possibly TRBD1 on 6 matching bases. The germline CDR1 and CDR2 sequences are LNHDA and SQIVND (reference sequence). Trimming stripped 10 bases from V and 7 bases from J, with 25 bases between. There are 15 residues in the CDR3.

The rearrangement joins TRBV4-1 to TRBJ1-1; 7 nucleotides agree with TRBD1. The CDR3 is 15 residues long. Germline V gene data show CDR1 as MGHRA and CDR2 as YSYEKL. The trim removed 3 bases at V and 0 bases at J, leaving 4 bases unmatched. The CDR3 DNA follows: TGCGCCAGCAGCCATGTGGGACAGCTGAACACTGAAGCTTTCTTT. Amino acid sequence: CASSHVGQLNTEAFF.

The chain joins TRBV19 to TRBJ1-1, with no clear D. The CDR3 runs 16 residues. Germline loops: CDR1 LNHDA, CDR2 SQIVND (reference sequence). V lost 6 bases and J 5 bases, leaving 22 bases between the germline ends. CDR3 bases: TGTGCCAGTAGCCTATATGATGCGGGGTCGAGGACTGAAGCTTTCTTT. Translating gives CASSLYDAGSRTEAFF.

The chain recombines TRBV5-1 with TRBJ2-1, with 7 positions matching TRBD2. Germline lookup yields CDR1 SGHRS and CDR2 YFSETQ. The CDR3 runs 15 residues. V trimming: 4 bases; J trimming: 6 bases; junction bases outside the gene matches: 10. The CDR3 DNA is TGCGCCAGCAGCCTCGCATGGCGGGAGACCAATGAGCAGTTCTTC. Its protein is CASSLAWRETNEQFF.

V and J are TRBV9 and TRBJ1-5; the D is unclear. The germline V gene encodes CDR1 SGDLS and CDR2 YYNGEE. This CDR3 has 15 residues. V was cut by 4 bases and J by 2 bases, with 13 bases left in between. CDR3 sequence (DNA): TGTGCCAGCAGCCCCTCTCTGGCCGGCAATCAGCCCCAGCATTTT. Protein product: CASSPSLAGNQPQHF.

This clone occurred a few times. The DNA for the CDR3 is TGTGCCAGCAGCCTAACTAGCGGGAGAGGATCGTGGGAGACCCAGTACTTC. Amino acid sequence: CASSLTSGRGSWETQYF. This rearrangement joins TRBV7-2 to TRBJ2-5; 11 nucleotides align to TRBD2. Germline CDR1 reads SGHTA; CDR2 reads FQGNSA. Trimming cost V 5 bases and J 5 bases; bases outside gene matches: 13. The CDR3 is 17 residues long.

The gene calls are TRBV29-1 and TRBJ2-3; TRBD2 matches at 8 bases. CDR1 SQVTM and CDR2 ANQGSEA come from the germline V gene. The CDR3 loop spans 15 amino acids. Losses at the gene ends were 1 base for V and 4 bases for J; bases not matched to a gene: 7. In DNA form, the CDR3 reads TGCAGCGTTGAAGTTCGAGGGACTAGTTCAGATACGCAGTATTTT. It yields the protein CSVEVRGTSSDTQYF.

This clone appeared once. The genes are TRBV7-2 and TRBJ1-2; D is unresolved. CDR1 and CDR2 from the germline V gene are SGHTA and FQGNSA. The CDR3 is 17 amino acids. V was cut by 2 bases and J by 4 bases, with 20 bases left in between. The CDR3 region is CASSLIFGSSPAYGYTF. In DNA, the CDR3 is TGTGCCAGCAGCTTAATTTTCGGGTCATCCCCCGCCTATGGCTACACCTTC.

The rearrangement links TRBV5-1 to TRBJ1-5; TRBD1 might be the D (6 bases). The germline gives CDR1 SGHRS, CDR2 YFSETQ. The CDR3 covers 15 residues. Deletions cut 2 bases from V and 4 bases from J, with 13 bases between. DNA for the CDR3: TGCGCCAGCAGCTTACACGGACAGACTAATCAGCCCCAGCATTTT. Translated: CASSLHGQTNQPQHF.

This clone was recorded only once. V and J are TRBV19 and TRBJ2-3; 13 bases map to TRBD2. This CDR3 has 17 amino acids. Per the germline V gene, CDR1 is LNHDA and CDR2 is SQIVND (reference sequence). J gave up 0 bases and V 4 bases, and 4 bases lay outside the gene matches. The CDR3 coding sequence is TGTGCCAGTAGTAAAGGACTAGCGGGGGCGAGCACAGATACGCAGTATTTT. Encoded protein: CASSKGLAGASTDTQYF.

This sequence joins TRBV11-2 and TRBJ1-2; D is perhaps TRBD1 (5 bases). The CDR3 runs 18 residues. Germline lookup yields CDR1 SGHAT and CDR2 FQNNGV. Trimming removed 5 bases at V and 1 base at J, with 23 bases between. The CDR3 loop reads CASSPITGRPGVNYGYTF. The CDR3, as DNA: TGTGCCAGCAGCCCCATAACGGGACGCCCGGGGGTTAACTATGGCTACACCTTC.

V and J are TRBV24-1 and TRBJ2-1, with D unresolved. V was shortened by 5 bases and J by 2 bases, with 15 bases between the two germline ends. CDR3 length equals 16 residues. CDR1 is KGHDR, CDR2 SFDVKD, per germline. As DNA, the CDR3 is TGTGCCACCAGTGGGTTTGAGGTGTCCCCCTACAATGAGCAGTTCTTC. Its translation is CATSGFEVSPYNEQFF.

V usage is TRBV5-6 and J usage is TRBJ2-1; TRBD1 might be the D (5 bases). In germline, CDR1 is SGHDT, CDR2 YYEEEE. The CDR3 contains 13 residues. Trimming removed 3 bases at V and 5 bases at J, with 9 bases between. Here the CDR3 reads CASSSGFHNEQFF. CDR3 in DNA: TGTGCCAGCAGCTCAGGGTTCCACAATGAGCAGTTCTTC. Together with reference TRBV5-6 and TRBJ2-1, the CDR3 gives the full variable domain: DAGVTQSPTHLIKTRGQQVTLRCSPKSGHDTVSWYQQALGQGPQFIFQYYEEEERQRGNFPDRFSGHQFPNYSSELNVNALLLGDSALYLCASSSGFHNEQFFGPGTRLTVL.

The chain carries TRBV4-3 and TRBJ2-3; 8 bases map to TRBD2. Unmatched junction bases numbered 3, after V lost 1 base and J lost 0 bases. Germline loops: CDR1 LGHNA, CDR2 YSLEER. The CDR3 is made up of 16 amino acids. CDR3 amino acids: CASSQVRGGSTDTQYF. CDR3 bases: TGCGCCAGCAGCCAAGTCCGGGGGGGTAGCACAGATACGCAGTATTTT.